Listed below are T cell receptor beta chains from one sample, sequenced in a study of blood T cell repertoires in COVID-19. TCRdb's table, derived via immunoSEQ multiplex PCR, lists solely in-frame clones and lacks some. The sample holds 300,000 to 450,000 clones; around 87% are singletons and the top ten take about 2%. The specimen was peripheral blood. These receptors all come from a woman in her sixties or seventies with COVID-19, enrolled during active disease. Each CDR3 is given with its conserved first and last residue. D genes are given only for firm matches. Only some rows state a clone size, as once, few, many or a class for expanded clones.

CDR3 DNA,CDR3 protein,CDR3 length,J gene,V gene,D gene,clone size
TGTGCCAGCAGCTTGGAACCAGGGTCGGGGGAGCTGTTTTTT,CASSLEPGSGELFF,14,TRBJ2-2,TRBV7-3,.,.
TGTGCCAGTAGCCCGTTGACAGGGAATGGCTACACCTTC,CASSPLTGNGYTF,13,TRBJ1-2,TRBV19,TRBD1,.
TGCGCCAGCAGTGAGTCGAGGGACATTGATCAGTACTTC,CASSESRDIDQYF,13,TRBJ2-4,TRBV10-1,.,few
TGTGCCAGTACCCCACGTGGGGGGGCGGTAAATGAGCAGTTCTTC,CASTPRGGAVNEQFF,15,TRBJ2-1,TRBV19,.,.
TGTGCCAGCAGTCCCACAGGGGTCGGTCAGCCCCAGCATTTT,CASSPTGVGQPQHF,14,TRBJ1-5,TRBV2,TRBD1,.
TGTGCCAGCAATGACAGGGCCCCCTACGAGCAGTACTTC,CASNDRAPYEQYF,13,TRBJ2-7,TRBV2,TRBD1,.
TGTGCCAGCAGGATTAAACCGGGGAACACTGAAGCTTTCTTT,CASRIKPGNTEAFF,14,TRBJ1-1,TRBV6-5,.,.
TGTGCCAGCAACGGACAGGAAGCTTTCTTT,CASNGQEAFF,10,TRBJ1-1,TRBV6-6,.,.
TGTGCCAGCAGCCTCGGGGGGAGAGAGCAGTTCTTC,CASSLGGREQFF,12,TRBJ2-1,TRBV5-4,TRBD2,.
TGTGCCAGTAGTATTGCCCCCCGTGGACAGGGATTTTCACCCCTCCACTTT,CASSIAPRGQGFSPLHF,17,TRBJ1-6,TRBV19,TRBD1,.
TGTGCCAGCAGTCGGTCAGGCTCCTACGAGCAGTACTTC,CASSRSGSYEQYF,13,TRBJ2-7,TRBV6-5,.,.
TGTGCCAGCAGCTTAGAGTTCGGGGGACAGCCGCGACTGTTTTTT,CASSLEFGGQPRLFF,15,TRBJ1-4,TRBV7-9,TRBD1,.
TGTGCCTGGAGCGTTGGCAGGGGACCCTACGAGCAGTACTTC,CAWSVGRGPYEQYF,14,TRBJ2-7,TRBV30,.,.
TGTGCCAGCAGGCAGGGGGCCATGAACACTGAAGCTTTCTTT,CASRQGAMNTEAFF,14,TRBJ1-1,TRBV2,TRBD1,.